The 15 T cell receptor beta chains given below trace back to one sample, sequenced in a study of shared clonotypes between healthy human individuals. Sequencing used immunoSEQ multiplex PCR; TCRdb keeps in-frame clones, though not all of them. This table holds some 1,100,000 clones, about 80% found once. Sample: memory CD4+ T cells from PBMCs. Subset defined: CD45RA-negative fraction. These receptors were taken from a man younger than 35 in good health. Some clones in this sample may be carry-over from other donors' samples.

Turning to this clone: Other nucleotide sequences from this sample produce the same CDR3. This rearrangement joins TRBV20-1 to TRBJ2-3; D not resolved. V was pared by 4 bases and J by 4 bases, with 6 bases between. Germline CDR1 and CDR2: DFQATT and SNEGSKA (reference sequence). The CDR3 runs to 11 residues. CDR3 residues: CSAIGPDTQYF. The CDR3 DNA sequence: TGCAGTGCTATAGGCCCAGATACGCAGTATTTT.

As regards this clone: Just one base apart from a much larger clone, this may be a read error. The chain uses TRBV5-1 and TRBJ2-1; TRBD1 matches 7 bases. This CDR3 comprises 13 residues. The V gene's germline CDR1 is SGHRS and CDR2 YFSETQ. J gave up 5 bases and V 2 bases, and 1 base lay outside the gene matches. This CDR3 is CASSLGTDNEQFF. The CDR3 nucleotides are TGCGCCAGCAGCTTAGGGACAGACAATGAGCAGTTCTTC.

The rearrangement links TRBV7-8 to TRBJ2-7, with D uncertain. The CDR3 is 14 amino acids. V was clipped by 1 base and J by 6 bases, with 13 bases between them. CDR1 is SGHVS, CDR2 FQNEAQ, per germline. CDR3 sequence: CASSLVRRLGEQYF. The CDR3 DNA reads TGTGCCAGCAGCTTAGTCCGCCGGCTCGGCGAGCAGTACTTC.

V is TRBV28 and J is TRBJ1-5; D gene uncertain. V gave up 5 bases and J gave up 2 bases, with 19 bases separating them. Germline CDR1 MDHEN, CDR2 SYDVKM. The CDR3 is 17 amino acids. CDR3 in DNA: TGTGCCAGCAGTCCGTCTAGGACCCGAAGGGGCAATCAGCCCCAGCATTTT. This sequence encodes CASSPSRTRRGNQPQHF.

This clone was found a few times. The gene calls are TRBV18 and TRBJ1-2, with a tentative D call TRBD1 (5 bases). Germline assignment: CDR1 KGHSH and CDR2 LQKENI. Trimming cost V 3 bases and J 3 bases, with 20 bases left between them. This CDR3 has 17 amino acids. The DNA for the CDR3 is TGTGCCAGCTCACCCTCGGGACCGACATCCTACGACTATGGCTACACCTTC. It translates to CASSPSGPTSYDYGYTF.

CDR3 region: CASSPRLGPNTEAFF. In DNA form, the CDR3 reads TGTGCCAGCAGTCCACGCTTGGGGCCGAACACTGAAGCTTTCTTT. This chain connects TRBV28 to TRBJ1-1, with a weak D call TRBD1 (5 bases). Germline values: CDR1 MDHEN, CDR2 SYDVKM. CDR3 size: 15 residues. V was trimmed by 5 bases and J by 1 base, leaving 14 bases between them.

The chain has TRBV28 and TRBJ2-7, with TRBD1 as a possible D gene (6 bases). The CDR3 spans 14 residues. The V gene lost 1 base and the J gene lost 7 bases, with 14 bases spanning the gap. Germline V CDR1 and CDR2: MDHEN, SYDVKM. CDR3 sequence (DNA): TGTGCCAGCAGTTTATTTGACAGGTCGGGAGAGCAGTACTTC. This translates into CASSLFDRSGEQYF.

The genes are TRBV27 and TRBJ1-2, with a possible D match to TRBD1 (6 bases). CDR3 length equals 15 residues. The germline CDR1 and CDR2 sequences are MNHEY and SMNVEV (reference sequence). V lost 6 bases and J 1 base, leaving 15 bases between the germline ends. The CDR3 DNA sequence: TGTGCCAGCAGCCATGAGGGGGTTGGTAACTATGGCTACACCTTC. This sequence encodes CASSHEGVGNYGYTF.

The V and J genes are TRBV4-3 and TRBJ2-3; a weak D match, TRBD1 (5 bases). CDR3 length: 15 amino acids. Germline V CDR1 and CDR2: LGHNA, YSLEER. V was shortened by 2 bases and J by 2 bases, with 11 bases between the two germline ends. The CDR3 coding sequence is TGCGCCAGCAGCCAAAGACAGTTTTACACAGATACGCAGTATTTT. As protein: CASSQRQFYTDTQYF.

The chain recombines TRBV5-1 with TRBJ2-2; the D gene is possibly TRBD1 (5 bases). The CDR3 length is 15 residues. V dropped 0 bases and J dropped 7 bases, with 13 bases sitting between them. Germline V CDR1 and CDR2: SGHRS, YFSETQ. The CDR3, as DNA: TGCGCCAGCAGCTTGGTTTCCAGGACAAGCGGGGAGCTGTTTTTT. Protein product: CASSLVSRTSGELFF.

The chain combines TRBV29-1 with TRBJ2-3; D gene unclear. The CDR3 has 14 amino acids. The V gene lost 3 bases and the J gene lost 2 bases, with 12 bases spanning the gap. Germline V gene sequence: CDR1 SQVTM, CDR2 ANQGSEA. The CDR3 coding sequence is TGCAGCGTTGATGGCAGTACGCCCACAGATACGCAGTATTTT. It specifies CSVDGSTPTDTQYF.

CDR3 DNA sequence: TGTGCCAGCAGCTTAGCGCAGGGTAACATTCAGTACTTC. Its translation: CASSLAQGNIQYF. The chain links TRBV7-9 to TRBJ2-4, with D possibly matching TRBD1 (5 bases). This CDR3 spans 13 amino acids. V was pared by 0 bases and J by 7 bases, with 7 bases between. Looked up from germline, CDR1 is SEHNR and CDR2 is FQNEAQ (reference sequence).

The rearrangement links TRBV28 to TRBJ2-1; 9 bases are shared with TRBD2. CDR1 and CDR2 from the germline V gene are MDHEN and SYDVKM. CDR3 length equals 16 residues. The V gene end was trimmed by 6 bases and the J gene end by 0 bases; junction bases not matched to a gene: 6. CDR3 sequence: CASSRTSAFSYNEQFF. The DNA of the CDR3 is TGTGCCAGCAGCCGGACTAGCGCGTTCTCCTACAATGAGCAGTTCTTC.

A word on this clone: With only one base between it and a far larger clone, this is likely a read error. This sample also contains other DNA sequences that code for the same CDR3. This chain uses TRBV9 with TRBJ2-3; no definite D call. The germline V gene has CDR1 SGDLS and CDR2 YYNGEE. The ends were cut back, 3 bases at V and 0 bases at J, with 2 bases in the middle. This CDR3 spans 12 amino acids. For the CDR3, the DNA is TGTGCCAGCAGCGGTAGCACAGATACGCAGTATTTT. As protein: CASSGSTDTQYF.

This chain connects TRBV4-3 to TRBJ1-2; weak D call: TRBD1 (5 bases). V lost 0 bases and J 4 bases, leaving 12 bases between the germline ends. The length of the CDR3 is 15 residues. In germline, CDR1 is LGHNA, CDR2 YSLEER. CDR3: CASSQDPRTRYGYTF. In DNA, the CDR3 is TGCGCCAGCAGCCAAGATCCGAGGACACGCTATGGCTACACCTTC.